Each of the 13 T cell receptor beta chains below was sequenced from the same sample in a study of cytotoxic CD8 clonotypes in ibrutinib-treated CLL. Clones were read by immunoSEQ multiplex PCR, and TCRdb kept only the in-frame ones, dropping some. The table has around 14,000 clones, 55% to 75% seen once. The specimen was PBMCs, collected before ibrutinib treatment. The receptors were gathered from a human donor with chronic lymphocytic leukemia.

The V gene is TRBV29-1, the J gene TRBJ2-3; tentative D call: TRBD2 (6 bases). CDR1 SQVTM and CDR2 ANQGSEA come from the germline V gene. This CDR3 is built from 15 residues. Between the trimmed V and J ends, which lost 4 bases and 0 bases, there was a span of 14 bases. This chain's CDR3 is CSVGGGGTSTDTQYF. The DNA for the CDR3 is TGCAGCGTTGGGGGAGGCGGGACTAGCACAGATACGCAGTATTTT.

The chain carries TRBV7-3 and TRBJ2-3; 11 positions match TRBD1. V lost 5 bases, J lost 3 bases, and 1 base stayed unmatched. Germline assignment: CDR1 SGHTA and CDR2 FQGTGA. The length of the CDR3 is 14 residues. CDR3 protein: CASSRDRGTDTQYF. As DNA, the CDR3 is TGTGCCAGCAGCCGGGACAGGGGGACAGATACGCAGTATTTT.

V and J are TRBV27 and TRBJ2-1, with TRBD2 identical over 11 bases. The V segment lost 5 bases and the J segment 7 bases; nucleotides outside the gene matches: 10. Looked up from germline, CDR1 is MNHEY and CDR2 is SMNVEV (reference sequence). The CDR3 covers 16 residues. CDR3 sequence (DNA): TGTGCCAGCAGTCCAATAGCGGGAGGGCCGTGGAATGAGCAGTTCTTC. Residues: CASSPIAGGPWNEQFF.

This clone turned up a few times. The V call is TRBV6-1, the J call TRBJ2-7, with D possibly matching TRBD1 (6 bases). Between the trimmed V and J ends, which lost 4 bases and 12 bases, there was a span of 28 bases. This CDR3 spans 16 amino acids. Looked up from germline, CDR1 is MNHNS and CDR2 is SASEGT. This CDR3 is CASSARRTGNAIRGYF. CDR3 sequence (DNA): TGTGCCAGCAGTGCCCGCCGTACAGGGAATGCTATACGGGGGTACTTC.

The chain is built from TRBV28 and TRBJ2-3; 9 nucleotides align to TRBD2. The CDR3 length is 15 residues. The V and J ends lost 7 bases and 2 bases, in that order; junction bases with no gene match: 7. Germline CDR1 MDHEN, CDR2 SYDVKM. The CDR3 bases are TGTGCCAGCATAGTAGCGGGAGAACCCACAGATACGCAGTATTTT. It is translated as CASIVAGEPTDTQYF.

The rearrangement links TRBV6-6 to TRBJ1-2; unclear D gene. V was clipped by 5 bases and J by 7 bases, with 8 bases between them. Per the germline V gene, CDR1 is MNHNY and CDR2 is SVGAGI (reference sequence). CDR3 length: 11 amino acids. The CDR3 region has the DNA TGTGCCAGCAGTCCCGCCGGTGGCTACACCTTC. Protein sequence: CASSPAGGYTF.

V is TRBV7-2 and J is TRBJ2-6; D remains unclear. CDR1 is SGHTA and CDR2 is FQGNSA in the germline V gene. The CDR3 spans 15 residues. Between the trimmed V and J ends, which lost 1 base and 8 bases, there was a span of 12 bases. CDR3 protein: CASSLVPHPTNVLTF. The CDR3 bases are TGTGCCAGCAGCTTAGTGCCCCACCCGACCAACGTCCTGACTTTC. Using reference TRBV7-2 and TRBJ2-6 for the parts outside the CDR3, the full variable domain is GAGVSQSPSNKVTEKGKDVELRCDPISGHTALYWYRQSLGQGLEFLIYFQGNSAPDKSGLPSDRFSAERTGGSVSTLTIQRTQQEDSAVYLCASSLVPHPTNVLTFGAGSRLTVL.

By share, this clone ranks as medium-sized. The chain uses TRBV19 and TRBJ2-1; 9 bases agree with TRBD2. The CDR3 runs 15 residues. V trimming: 6 bases; J trimming: 6 bases; junction bases outside the gene matches: 9. CDR1 is LNHDA, CDR2 SQIVND, per germline (reference sequence). CDR3 residues: CASRAWREGVNEQFF. CDR3 sequence (DNA): TGTGCCAGTAGGGCCTGGCGGGAGGGGGTCAATGAGCAGTTCTTC. Supplemented by reference TRBV19 and TRBJ2-1, the full variable domain reads DGGITQSPKYLFRKEGQNVTLSCEQNLNHDAMYWYRQDPGQGLRLIYYSQIVNDFQKGDIAEGYSVSREKKESFPLTVTSAQKNPTAFYLCASRAWREGVNEQFFGPGTRLTVL.

This clone was observed a handful of times. The chain carries TRBV28 and TRBJ1-5; 8 positions match TRBD1. Per the germline V gene, CDR1 is MDHEN and CDR2 is SYDVKM. J gave up 5 bases and V 5 bases, and 5 bases lay outside the gene matches. The CDR3 runs 14 residues. DNA of the CDR3: TGTGCCAGCAGTCCTCGACAGGGGTATCAGCCCCAGCATTTT. Amino acids: CASSPRQGYQPQHF.

The chain carries TRBV4-2 and TRBJ1-4; the D gene is possibly TRBD1 (6 bases). This CDR3 is 12 amino acids long. V lost 2 bases to trimming and J lost 9 bases, with 7 bases between them. Germline V lookup: CDR1 LGHNA, CDR2 YNFKEQ. CDR3 in DNA: TGTGCCAGCAGCCAATGGGGGCAAAAACTGTTTTTT. Its protein product is CASSQWGQKLFF.

The chain is built from TRBV10-3 and TRBJ1-3; no clear D. The V end was cut by 10 bases, the J end by 3 bases, with 13 bases between. CDR1 and CDR2 from the germline V gene are ENHRY and SYGVKD. The CDR3 runs 13 residues. CDR3 amino acids: CATNHFGGNTIYF. In DNA form, the CDR3 reads TGTGCCACCAATCACTTTGGTGGAAACACCATATATTTT.

The chain recombines TRBV28 with TRBJ2-7; unclear D gene. Germline V gives CDR1 MDHEN, CDR2 SYDVKM. CDR3 length: 12 residues. The ends were cut back, 6 bases at V and 6 bases at J, with 12 bases in the middle. The CDR3 loop reads CASSLLPGEQYF. The CDR3 bases are TGTGCCAGCAGCCTCCTCCCGGGCGAGCAGTACTTC.

CDR3 sequence reads: CASSERGAGGETQYF. CDR3 DNA: TGTGCCAGCAGTGAACGGGGGGCCGGCGGGGAGACCCAGTACTTC. The chain uses TRBV6-1 and TRBJ2-5; tentatively, D is TRBD2 (7 bases). CDR3 size: 15 residues. Trimming removed 2 bases from V and 5 bases from J, with 15 bases in between. Germline CDR1 and CDR2: MNHNS and SASEGT.